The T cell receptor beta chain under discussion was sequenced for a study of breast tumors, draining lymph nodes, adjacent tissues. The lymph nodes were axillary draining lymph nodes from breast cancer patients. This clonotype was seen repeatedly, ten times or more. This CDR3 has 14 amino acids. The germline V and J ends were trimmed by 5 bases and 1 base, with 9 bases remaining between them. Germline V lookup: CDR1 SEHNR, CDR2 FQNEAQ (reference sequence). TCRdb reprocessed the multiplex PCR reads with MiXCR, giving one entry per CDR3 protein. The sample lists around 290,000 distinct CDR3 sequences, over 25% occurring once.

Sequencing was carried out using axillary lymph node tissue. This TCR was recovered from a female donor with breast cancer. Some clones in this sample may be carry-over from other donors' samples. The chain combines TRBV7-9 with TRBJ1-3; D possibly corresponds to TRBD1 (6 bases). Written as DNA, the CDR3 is TGTGCCAGCAGCAGAACAGGGTCTGGAAACACCATATATTTT. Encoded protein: CASSRTGSGNTIYF.